This TCR beta chain was documented in a study of regulatory T cells in long-lasting Graves disease. This clonotype was observed a few times. The CDR3 has 15 residues. Germline assignment: CDR1 SGHAT and CDR2 FQNNGV. The ends were cut back, 3 bases at V and 8 bases at J, with 16 bases in the middle. Libraries of TCR beta came from iRepertoire HTBI primers plus Arm-PCR of CDR3 regions. TCRdb re-derived calls from the multiplex PCR reads in MiXCR, one entry per CDR3 protein. The profile shows about 520,000 distinct CDR3 sequences, around 12% of them singletons. As for time point: newly diagnosed GD, antithyroid drugs for less than 3 months. The TCR library was prepared using RNA isolated from PBMCs. These data also formed part of another study, on T cells in Graves' hyperthyroidism and ophthalmopathy. This second report adds: The patients, who ranged from 18 to 65 in age, presented with newly diagnosed hyperthyroidism lasting under 2 months. Most clonotypes expanded in thyroid above 0.001 were likewise present in blood. Classification by a 13 V-J model distinguished ophthalmopathy from stable hyperthyroidism.

The chain employs TRBV11-2 and TRBJ1-4; possibly TRBD1 for D (6 bases). This clonotype was obtained from a woman in her 30s with Graves disease. The specimen was peripheral blood mononuclear cells (PBMCs), collected at new diagnosis, from a patient treated with antithyroid drugs. The CDR3 DNA follows: TGTGCCAGCAGCTTGGGGGCAGCATTCGGAGAAAAACTGTTTTTT. Amino acids: CASSLGAAFGEKLFF.